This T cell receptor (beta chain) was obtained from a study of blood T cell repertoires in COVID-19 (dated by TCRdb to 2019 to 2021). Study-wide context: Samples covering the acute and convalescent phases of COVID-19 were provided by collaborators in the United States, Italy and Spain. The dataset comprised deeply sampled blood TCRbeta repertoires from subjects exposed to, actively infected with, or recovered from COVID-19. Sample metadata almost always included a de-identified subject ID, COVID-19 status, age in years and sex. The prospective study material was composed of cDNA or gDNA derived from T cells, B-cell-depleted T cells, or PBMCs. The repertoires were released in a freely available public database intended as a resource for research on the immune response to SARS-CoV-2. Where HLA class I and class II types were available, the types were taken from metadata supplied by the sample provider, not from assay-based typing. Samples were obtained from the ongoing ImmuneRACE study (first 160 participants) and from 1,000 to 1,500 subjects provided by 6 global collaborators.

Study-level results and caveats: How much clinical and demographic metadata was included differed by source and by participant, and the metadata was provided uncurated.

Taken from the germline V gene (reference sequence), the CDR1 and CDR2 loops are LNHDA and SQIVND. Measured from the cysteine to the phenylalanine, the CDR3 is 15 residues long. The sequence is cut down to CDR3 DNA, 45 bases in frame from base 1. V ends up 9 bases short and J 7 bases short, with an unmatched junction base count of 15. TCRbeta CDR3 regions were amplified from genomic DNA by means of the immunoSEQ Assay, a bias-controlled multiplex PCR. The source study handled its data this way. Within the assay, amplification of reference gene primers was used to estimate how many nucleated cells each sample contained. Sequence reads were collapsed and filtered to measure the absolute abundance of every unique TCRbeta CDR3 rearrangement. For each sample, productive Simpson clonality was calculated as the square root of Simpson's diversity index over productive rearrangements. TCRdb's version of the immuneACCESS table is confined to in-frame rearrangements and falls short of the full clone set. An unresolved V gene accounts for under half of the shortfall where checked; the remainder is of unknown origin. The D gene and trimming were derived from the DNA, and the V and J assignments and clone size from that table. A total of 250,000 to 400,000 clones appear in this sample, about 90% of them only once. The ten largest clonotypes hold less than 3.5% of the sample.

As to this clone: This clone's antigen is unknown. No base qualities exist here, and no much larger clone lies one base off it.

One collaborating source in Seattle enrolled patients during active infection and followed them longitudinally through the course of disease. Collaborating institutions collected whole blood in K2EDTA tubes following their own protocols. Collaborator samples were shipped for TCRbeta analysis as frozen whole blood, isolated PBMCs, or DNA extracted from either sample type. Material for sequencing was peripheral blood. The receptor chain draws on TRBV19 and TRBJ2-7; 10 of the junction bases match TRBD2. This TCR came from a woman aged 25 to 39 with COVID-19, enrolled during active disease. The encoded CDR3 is CASRTSAGGLGEQYF. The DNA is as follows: TGTGCCAGCCGAACTTCAGCGGGAGGGCTGGGGGAGCAGTACTTC.